Below are 13 T cell receptor beta chains sequenced from a single sample in a study of cytomegalovirus exposure and HLA in healthy donors. The PCR made use of 60 Vbeta and 13 Jbeta primers. Only in-frame clones appear in the TCRdb table, and some are missing; sequencing was by immunoSEQ multiplex PCR. The table shows under 150,000 clones, with about three quarters occurring only once. The material sequenced was PBMCs. These receptors originate from a woman aged 60-70 years in good health and CMV-seropositive.

Here the CDR3 reads CASSLGIEIGAAFF. The CDR3 DNA sequence: TGTGCCAGCAGTTTAGGGATCGAAATAGGGGCAGCTTTCTTT. This chain links TRBV28 with TRBJ1-1; a possible D gene is TRBD1 (5 bases). The ends were cut back, 2 bases at V and 10 bases at J, with 17 bases in the middle. The CDR3 loop spans 14 amino acids. Per the germline V gene, CDR1 is MDHEN and CDR2 is SYDVKM. The full variable domain, completed using reference TRBV28 and TRBJ1-1, is DVKVTQSSRYLVKRTGEKVFLECVQDMDHENMFWYRQDPGLGLRLIYFSYDVKMKEKGDIPEGYSVSREKKERFSLILESASTNQTSMYLCASSLGIEIGAAFFGQGTRLTVV.

The chain has TRBV29-1 and TRBJ2-2; TRBD1 matches at 8 bases. Germline assignment: CDR1 SQVTM and CDR2 ANQGSEA. Trimming removed 4 bases from V and 7 bases from J; junction bases left unmatched: 8. The CDR3 spans 14 residues. This chain's CDR3 is CSVGDRGIVGELFF. The CDR3 DNA sequence: TGCAGCGTTGGTGACAGGGGAATCGTCGGGGAGCTGTTTTTT.

This clone has a handful of counts. The chain links TRBV5-1 to TRBJ2-7; the D gene is possibly TRBD1 (6 bases). Germline V gene data show CDR1 as SGHRS and CDR2 as YFSETQ. This CDR3 is 15 amino acids long. Trimming cost V 3 bases and J 3 bases, with 16 bases left between them. As DNA, the CDR3 is TGCGCCAGCAGCTCCCTCGGGACACCAGGCTACGAGCAGTACTTC. This translates into CASSSLGTPGYEQYF.

The chain recombines TRBV18 with TRBJ1-4; a weak D match, TRBD1 (6 bases). Per germline, CDR1 KGHSH and CDR2 LQKENI. Deletions cut 2 bases from V and 4 bases from J, with 14 bases between. This CDR3 is 16 amino acids long. In DNA, the CDR3 is TGTGCCAGCTCACCAATGGCGGGGGCCCTTAATGAAAAACTGTTTTTT. It specifies CASSPMAGALNEKLFF.

The chain couples TRBV7-3 to TRBJ2-2, with a tentative D call TRBD1 (5 bases). This CDR3 region has 17 residues. Trimming stripped 0 bases from V and 0 bases from J, with 11 bases between. Germline CDR1 reads SGHTA; CDR2 reads FQGTGA. The CDR3 protein is CASSLTVAGPNTGELFF. The CDR3 DNA is TGTGCCAGCAGCTTAACGGTGGCAGGGCCGAACACCGGGGAGCTGTTTTTT. The variable domain in full, completed from reference TRBV7-3 and TRBJ2-2, reads GAGVSQTPSNKVTEKGKYVELRCDPISGHTALYWYRQSLGQGPEFLIYFQGTGAADDSGLPNDRFFAVRPEGSVSTLKIQRTERGDSAVYLCASSLTVAGPNTGELFFGEGSRLTVL.

The V and J genes are TRBV6-5 and TRBJ2-2; maybe TRBD1 (6 bases). The V and J ends lost 6 bases and 1 base respectively, with 12 bases between them. Germline CDR1 reads MNHEY; CDR2 reads SVGAGI. This CDR3 region has 15 residues. DNA of the CDR3: TGTGCCAGCAGGGACGGGACACAGAACACCGGGGAGCTGTTTTTT. Its translation: CASRDGTQNTGELFF.

The chain employs TRBV10-3 and TRBJ2-1; D may be TRBD2 (5 bases). Germline V gene lookup returns CDR1 ENHRY and CDR2 SYGVKD. With 2 bases removed from V and 6 bases from J, the gap between germline ends came to 5 bases. This CDR3 contains 12 residues. The CDR3 region is CAISERGNEQFF. CDR3 DNA: TGTGCCATCAGTGAGCGGGGCAATGAGCAGTTCTTC.

The chain recombines TRBV27 with TRBJ1-6; D may be TRBD1 (5 bases). This CDR3 has 17 residues. Trimming took off 5 bases at V and 10 bases at J, with 24 bases between the two ends. Germline V gives CDR1 MNHEY, CDR2 SMNVEV (reference sequence). DNA of the CDR3: TGTGCCAGCAGTCTCGAAAGGGACTTCATAGGAAACTCACCCCTCCACTTT. Its protein product is CASSLERDFIGNSPLHF.

V is TRBV12-5 and J is TRBJ2-1; TRBD2 aligns across 10 bases. Germline-derived CDR1 and CDR2 are LGHNT and FRNRAP. The CDR3 runs to 15 residues. V gave up 6 bases and J gave up 3 bases; unmatched junction bases: 5. CDR3 loop: CASGKAGGRYNEQFF. CDR3 bases: TGTGCTAGTGGCAAAGCGGGGGGGCGCTACAATGAGCAGTTCTTC.

Remarks on this clone: The sample holds other DNA sequences that translate to the same CDR3. This sequence joins TRBV28 and TRBJ2-7, with 10 bases fitting TRBD1. The CDR3 has 14 residues. The V gene end was trimmed by 7 bases and the J gene end by 0 bases; junction bases not matched to a gene: 3. Per germline, CDR1 MDHEN and CDR2 SYDVKM. The CDR3 sequence is CASMGQGSSYEQYF. The CDR3 DNA sequence: TGTGCCAGCATGGGACAGGGGAGCTCCTACGAGCAGTACTTC.

This clone has just a few counts. The chain recombines TRBV21-1 with TRBJ2-7; the table gives TRBD1 as D, unverified against the DNA. TRBV21-1 represents a pseudogene. The length of the CDR3 is 14 residues. The DNA for the CDR3 is TGTGCCAGCGCTCGATCAGGGCGGTCGAACGAGCAGTACTTC. This encodes CASARSGRSNEQYF.

The chain combines TRBV9 with TRBJ2-1, with D unclear. The CDR3 has 15 amino acids. Per germline, CDR1 SGDLS and CDR2 YYNGEE. Trimming shortened V by 0 bases and J by 2 bases, and 9 bases separated the two germline ends. For the CDR3, the DNA is TGTGCCAGCAGCGTAGTCGGTCCTCCCTACAATGAGCAGTTCTTC. The encoded protein is CASSVVGPPYNEQFF.

V usage is TRBV7-8 and J usage is TRBJ1-6, with a weak D call TRBD1 (6 bases). CDR3 length: 16 amino acids. With 10 bases removed from V and 0 bases from J, the gap between germline ends came to 16 bases. CDR1 is SGHVS and CDR2 is FQNEAQ in the germline V gene. The CDR3 sequence: CATTQGPSSYNSPLHF. The DNA of the CDR3 is TGTGCCACCACGCAGGGGCCGAGCTCCTATAATTCACCCCTCCACTTT. Full variable domain (outside the CDR3, taken from reference TRBV7-8 and TRBJ1-6): GAGVSQSPRYKVAKRGQDVALRCDPISGHVSLFWYQQALGQGPEFLTYFQNEAQLDKSGLPSDRFFAERPEGSVSTLKIQRTQQEDSAVYLCATTQGPSSYNSPLHFGNGTRLTVT.